The next 8 T cell receptor beta chains were all read from a single sample in a study of long-term antiretroviral therapy in people with HIV. Researchers report immunoSEQ v3.0 was run at survey level. Profiled with immunoSEQ multiplex PCR; TCRdb holds only in-frame clones, not every one. The table lists 25,000 to 35,000 clones, roughly 78% of them singletons, with 7.3% in the top ten. Material: unsorted PBMCs, obtained 0.3 years after starting antiretroviral therapy. The receptors were gathered from a man in his forties with HIV.

The rearrangement joins TRBV4-1 to TRBJ2-7; D unresolved. The germline V gene encodes CDR1 MGHRA and CDR2 YSYEKL. There are 11 residues in the CDR3. Trimming took off 1 base at V and 5 bases at J, with 3 bases between the two ends. CDR3 sequence reads: CASSQGDEQYF. The CDR3 DNA is TGCGCCAGCAGCCAAGGGGACGAGCAGTACTTC.

V is TRBV5-1 and J is TRBJ2-2; D possibly corresponds to TRBD1 (5 bases). The ends were cut back, 4 bases at V and 4 bases at J, with 11 bases in the middle. Germline values: CDR1 SGHRS, CDR2 YFSETQ. The CDR3 is made up of 14 amino acids. DNA of the CDR3: TGCGCCAGCAGCCCTGACAGCCTCACCGGGGAGCTGTTTTTT. It specifies CASSPDSLTGELFF.

The chain combines TRBV28 with TRBJ2-1, with a possible D match to TRBD2 (6 bases). Trimming left V 6 bases short and J 6 bases short, with 21 bases between. Looked up from germline, CDR1 is MDHEN and CDR2 is SYDVKM. There are 16 residues in the CDR3. The DNA of the CDR3 is TGTGCCAGCAGCGGCTCCCCACAGGAGGGAGGCAATGAGCAGTTCTTC. It translates to CASSGSPQEGGNEQFF.

The rearrangement uses TRBV18 and TRBJ1-6, with TRBD1 as a possible D gene (6 bases). CDR3 length equals 15 residues. CDR1 is KGHSH and CDR2 is LQKENI in the germline V gene. V was pared by 1 base and J by 4 bases, with 8 bases between. The CDR3 DNA is TGTGCCAGCTCACCACAAGGACAGTATAATTCACCCCTCCACTTT. Translated: CASSPQGQYNSPLHF.

The chain recombines TRBV2 with TRBJ2-2, with D possibly matching TRBD2 (6 bases). Germline lookup yields CDR1 SNHLY and CDR2 FYNNEI. The CDR3 extends over 17 amino acids. The V and J ends lost 10 bases and 8 bases respectively, with 29 bases between them. The CDR3 sequence: CATLRSEGGGLGGELFF. In DNA, the CDR3 is TGTGCCACCTTAAGATCTGAGGGAGGAGGCCTGGGGGGGGAGCTGTTTTTT.

V and J are TRBV18 and TRBJ2-7; D gene ambiguous. V was cut by 1 base and J by 5 bases, with 6 bases left in between. CDR1 and CDR2 (germline): KGHSH, LQKENI. The CDR3 extends over 12 amino acids. Here the CDR3 reads CASSPRADEQYF. The CDR3 DNA is TGTGCCAGCTCACCACGAGCTGACGAGCAGTACTTC.

J is TRBJ2-2 and V is TRBV9; 10 positions agree with TRBD2. Germline values: CDR1 SGDLS, CDR2 YYNGEE. Trimming took 0 bases from V and 5 from J; bases not matched to a gene: 1. The CDR3 extends over 15 amino acids. The CDR3 sequence: CASSVETSGTGELFF. In DNA form, the CDR3 reads TGTGCCAGCAGCGTAGAGACTAGCGGGACCGGGGAGCTGTTTTTT.

The rearrangement links TRBV6-6 to TRBJ2-7, with a weak D call TRBD1 (6 bases). The CDR3 runs 15 residues. Germline lookup yields CDR1 MNHNY and CDR2 SVGAGI (reference sequence). Trimming removed 7 bases from V and 2 bases from J, with 18 bases in between. The CDR3 sequence: CASIDRDIRPYEQYF. In DNA form, the CDR3 reads TGTGCCAGCATCGACCGGGACATCCGGCCCTACGAGCAGTACTTC.